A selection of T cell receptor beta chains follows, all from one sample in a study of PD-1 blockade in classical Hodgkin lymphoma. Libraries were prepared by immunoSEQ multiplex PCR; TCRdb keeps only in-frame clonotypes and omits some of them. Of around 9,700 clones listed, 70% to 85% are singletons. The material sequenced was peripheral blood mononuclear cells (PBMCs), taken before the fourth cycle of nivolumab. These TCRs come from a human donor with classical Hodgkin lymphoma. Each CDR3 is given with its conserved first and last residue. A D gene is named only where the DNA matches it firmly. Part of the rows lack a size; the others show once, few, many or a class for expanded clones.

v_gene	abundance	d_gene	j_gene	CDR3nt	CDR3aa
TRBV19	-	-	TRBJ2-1	TGTGCCAGTAGCCTTGATGCTATAACGCCCTACAATGAGCAGTTCTTC	CASSLDAITPYNEQFF
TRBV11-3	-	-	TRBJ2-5	TGTGCCAGTACAAACCGGGACGACAAGTACTTC	CASTNRDDKYF
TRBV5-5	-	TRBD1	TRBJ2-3	TGTGCCAGCAGCTTGGAGGGACAGGGGGTCGATACGCAGTATTTT	CASSLEGQGVDTQYF
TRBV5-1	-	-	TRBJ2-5	TGCGCCAGCAGCTTTGGACAGACCTTAGAGACCCAGTACTTC	CASSFGQTLETQYF
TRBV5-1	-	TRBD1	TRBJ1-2	TGCGCCAGCAGCTCCGACAGGGGTGGCTACACCTTC	CASSSDRGGYTF
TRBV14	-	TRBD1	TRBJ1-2	TGTGCCAGCAGCCAGACCAGCGGGACAGGGGGTTGGGATGGCTACACCTTC	CASSQTSGTGGWDGYTF
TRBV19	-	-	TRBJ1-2	TGTGCCAGTAGTCACGCGTGGGTGGACAGAGACTACACCTTC	CASSHAWVDRDYTF
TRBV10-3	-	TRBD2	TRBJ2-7	TGTGCCATCAGTGCCGGCGGGGGGGCCATTATCTTTTCGTACGAGCAGTACTTC	CAISAGGGAIIFSYEQYF
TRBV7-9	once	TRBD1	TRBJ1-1	TGTGCCAGCAGCTGGACAGGGGATGAAGCTTTCTTT	CASSWTGDEAFF
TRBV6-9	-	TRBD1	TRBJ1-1	TGTGCCAGCAGTTACTCAGGGGGGGCTTTCTTT	CASSYSGGAFF
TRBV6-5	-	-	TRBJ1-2	TGTGCCAGCAGTTACGTCGGAAACTATGGCTACACCTTC	CASSYVGNYGYTF
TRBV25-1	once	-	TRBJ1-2	TGTGCCAGCAGTGAATCGGACAGTACTGGCTACACCTTC	CASSESDSTGYTF
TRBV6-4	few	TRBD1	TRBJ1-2	TGTGCCAGCAGTGACTCGGCAGGGGGCGGCTATGGCTACACCTTC	CASSDSAGGGYGYTF
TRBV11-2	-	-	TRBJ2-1	TGTGCCAGCAGCTTATCCTCTTACAGACCCAAGGAATACAATGAGCAGTTCTTC	CASSLSSYRPKEYNEQFF
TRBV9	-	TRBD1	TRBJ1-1	TGTGCCAGCAGCGCGACAGGGCTCCCCACTGAAGCTTTCTTT	CASSATGLPTEAFF
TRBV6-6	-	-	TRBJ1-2	TGTGCCAGCAGTTACTTCCGGACCACTAACTATGGCTACACCTTC	CASSYFRTTNYGYTF
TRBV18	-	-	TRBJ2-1	TGTGCCAGCTCACCGGGACCTGGGTTCAATGAGCAGTTCTTC	CASSPGPGFNEQFF
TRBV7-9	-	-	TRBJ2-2	TGTGCCAGCAGCCCCGAGGACAGATTTACCGGGGAGCTGTTTTTT	CASSPEDRFTGELFF
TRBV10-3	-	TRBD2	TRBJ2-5	TGTGCCATCAGTGAGAGCGGGGGAGAGACCCAGTACTTC	CAISESGGETQYF
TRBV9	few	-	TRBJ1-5	TGTGCCAGCAGTAAAAGGGGGTATGGCAATCAGCCCCAGCATTTT	CASSKRGYGNQPQHF
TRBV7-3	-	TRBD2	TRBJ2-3	TGTGCCAGCAGCCGACTAGCGAGCAACACAGATACGCAGTATTTT	CASSRLASNTDTQYF
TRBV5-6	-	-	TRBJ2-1	TGTGCCAGCAGCCGTCGACTATCCTCCTACAATGAGCAGTTCTTC	CASSRRLSSYNEQFF
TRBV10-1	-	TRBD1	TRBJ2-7	TGCGCCAGCAGTGAAGGTACAGGGGGCCACTACGAGCAGTACTTC	CASSEGTGGHYEQYF
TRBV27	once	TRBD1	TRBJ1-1	TGTGCCAGCAGTCCAAAACGTTTAGGGGACAGGGAGCCTGAAGCTTTCTTT	CASSPKRLGDREPEAFF
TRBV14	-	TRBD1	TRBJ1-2	TGTGCCAGCAGCCAAGTCAACAGGGGTATGTTGAGCCCGCGTTACTATGGCTACACCTTC	CASSQVNRGMLSPRYYGYTF
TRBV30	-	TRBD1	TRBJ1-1	TGTGCCTGGAATGTCCCTTTTTACAGGGGGGCGTACGCTGAAGCTTTCTTT	CAWNVPFYRGAYAEAFF
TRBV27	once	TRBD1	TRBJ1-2	TGTGCCAGCAGTTTGTCCAGGGGGGATGGCTACACCTTC	CASSLSRGDGYTF
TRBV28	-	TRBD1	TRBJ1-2	TGTGCCAGCATCGAAAGAGGAATCAGGGGGCGGAATAACTATGGCTACACCTTC	CASIERGIRGRNNYGYTF
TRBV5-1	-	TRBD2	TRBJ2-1	TGCGCCAGCAGCTACCTGACTAGCGGGGGCTACAATGAGCAGTTCTTC	CASSYLTSGGYNEQFF
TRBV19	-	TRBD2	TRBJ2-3	TGTGCCAGTAGTTTTTTCGCTATCGGGACTAGAGGAGATACGCAGTATTTT	CASSFFAIGTRGDTQYF
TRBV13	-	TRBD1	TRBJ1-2	TGTGCCAGCAGCTCATCAGGGGGAAACTATGGCTACACCTTC	CASSSSGGNYGYTF
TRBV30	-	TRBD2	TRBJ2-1	TGTGCCTGGAGTCATCCTAGCGGGAGGTCAAGCTCCTACAATGAGCAGTTCTTC	CAWSHPSGRSSSYNEQFF
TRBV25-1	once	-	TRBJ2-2	TGTGCCAGCAGTGGGACAGCTACCGGGGAGCTGTTTTTT	CASSGTATGELFF
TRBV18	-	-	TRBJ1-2	TGTGCCAGCTCACCACAGGCAGGAGAAAACTATGGCTACACCTTC	CASSPQAGENYGYTF
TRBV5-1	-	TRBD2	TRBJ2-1	TGCGCCAGCAGAGGTGGACTAGCCCCCTACAATGAGCAGTTCTTC	CASRGGLAPYNEQFF
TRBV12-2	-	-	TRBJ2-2	TGTGCAAGTCGCCCCCCGTCGGAGACAGGGCGGGACACCGGGGAGCTGTTTTTT	CASRPPSETGRDTGELFF
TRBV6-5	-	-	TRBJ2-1	TGTGCCAGCAGTTCTTATCTTGGGGGGGCCGTAGATGAGCAGTTCTTC	CASSSYLGGAVDEQFF
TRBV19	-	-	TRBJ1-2	TGTGCCAGTAGTATTGACAGCAACTATGGCTACACCTTC	CASSIDSNYGYTF
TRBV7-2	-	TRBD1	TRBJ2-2	TGTGCCAGCAGCTTAGACAGGGGGACCGGGGAGCTGTTTTTT	CASSLDRGTGELFF
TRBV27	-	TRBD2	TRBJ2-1	TGTGCCAGCAGTGCCCTAGCGGGAGGGCCTATTACCTACAATGAGCAGTTCTTC	CASSALAGGPITYNEQFF
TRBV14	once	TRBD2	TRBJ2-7	TGTGCCAGCAGCCAAGGCAGCGGGAGTGCCTACGAGCAGTACTTC	CASSQGSGSAYEQYF
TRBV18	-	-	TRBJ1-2	TGTGCCAGCTCTCTCCAGGAGGCCGCTAACTATGGCTACACCTTC	CASSLQEAANYGYTF
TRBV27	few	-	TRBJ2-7	TGTGCCAGCAGGGGAACAGAGTTCTCCGAGCAGTACTTC	CASRGTEFSEQYF
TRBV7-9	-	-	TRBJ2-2	TGTGCCAGCAGCTGGGCCGGGGAGCTGTTTTTT	CASSWAGELFF
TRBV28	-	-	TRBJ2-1	TGTGCCAGCAGTTTAGGTGCGGGCTTGGCCTACAATGAGCAGTTCTTC	CASSLGAGLAYNEQFF
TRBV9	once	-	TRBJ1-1	TGTGCCAGCAGCGTAGGGCCGGACGGGAACACTGAAGCTTTCTTT	CASSVGPDGNTEAFF
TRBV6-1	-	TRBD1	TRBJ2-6	TGTGCCAGCAGTGCCCGGACAGGGGGCATCGGGGCCAACGTCCTGACTTTC	CASSARTGGIGANVLTF
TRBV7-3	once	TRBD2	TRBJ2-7	TGTGCCAGCAGCTTCCACGCTAGCGGGAGTGGCGAGCAGTACTTC	CASSFHASGSGEQYF
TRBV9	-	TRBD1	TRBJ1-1	TGTGCCAGCAGCGTAGCCTCAACAGGGGGGAGGACTGAAGCTTTCTTT	CASSVASTGGRTEAFF
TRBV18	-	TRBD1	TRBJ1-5	TGTGCCAGCTCACCGAGACAGGGAGGCGATCAGCCCCAGCATTTT	CASSPRQGGDQPQHF
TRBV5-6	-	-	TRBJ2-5	TGTGCCAGCAGCCAACTCACAGGGCCGACCCAGTACTTC	CASSQLTGPTQYF
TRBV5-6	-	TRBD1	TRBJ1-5	TGTGCCAGCAGCCGACGGGGACAGGTAAATCAGCCCCAGCATTTT	CASSRRGQVNQPQHF
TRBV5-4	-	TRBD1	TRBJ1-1	TGTGCCAGCAGCTTCGGACAGGGATTGATCACTGAAGCTTTCTTT	CASSFGQGLITEAFF
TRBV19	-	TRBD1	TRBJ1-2	TGTGCCAGTAAAGATCAGGGGGCGGCAAGCTATGGCTACACCTTC	CASKDQGAASYGYTF
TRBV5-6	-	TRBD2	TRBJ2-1	TGTGCCAGCAGGGGGCTAGCGGCCTACAATGAGCAGTTCTTC	CASRGLAAYNEQFF